Below, 5 T cell receptor beta chains from the same sample are listed, as sequenced in a study of T cell clusters in autoimmune cytopenias. Some 34,000 genome equivalents of blood DNA were amplified for TRB. TRB was amplified by touch-down multiplex PCR, primer pools A and B combined. Each CDR3 protein gets one entry in TCRdb, which reprocessed the multiplex PCR reads and gives no DNA. This sample's table reports approximately 8,000 distinct CDR3 sequences. Sequencing was carried out using peripheral blood. The receptors were gathered from a human donor with an autoimmune cytopenia or autoimmune hepatitis (not recorded which).

V usage is TRBV19 and J usage is TRBJ2-1; the TCRdb call, TRBD2, lacks DNA for checking. The CDR3 spans 17 residues. Germline CDR1 and CDR2: LNHDA and SQIVND (reference sequence). CDR3 sequence reads: CASSTTFLAGGFNEQFF.

This chain connects TRBV24-1 to TRBJ2-1; TCRdb calls TRBD1, which cannot be checked without DNA. The CDR3 runs to 14 residues. The V gene's germline CDR1 is KGHDR and CDR2 SFDVKD. CDR3 amino acids: CATSGDRGNNEQFF.

This clonotype is called medium-sized based on its frequency. The CDR3: CASSEGYGANVLTF. This chain joins TRBV12-3 or TRBV12-4 and TRBJ2-6; TCRdb's D call, TRBD1, is unchecked because there is no DNA. This CDR3 is 14 amino acids long.

This clonotype ranks as medium-sized in terms of frequency. V usage is TRBV29-1 and J usage is TRBJ2-5; without DNA, the TCRdb call of TRBD1 cannot be checked. This CDR3 has 16 amino acids. In germline, CDR1 is SQVTM, CDR2 ANQGSEA. The CDR3 reads CSVVRVGGKVAETQYF.

This chain connects TRBV29-1 to TRBJ2-7; no DNA is available, so the TRBD1 call from TCRdb remains unchecked. Germline CDR1 SQVTM, CDR2 ANQGSEA. The CDR3 length is 13 residues. CDR3 sequence: CSAQGAEPYEQYF.